These 25 T cell receptor beta chains originate from one sample sequenced in a study of shared clonotypes between healthy human individuals. Data came from immunoSEQ multiplex PCR; TCRdb stores just in-frame clones and leaves some out. The profile shows 550,000 to 700,000 clones, around four fifths of them singletons. The sequencing sample was made of memory CD4+ T cells sorted from blood. Subset specified: CD45RA-negative fraction. The origin of the receptors is a woman between 25 and 40 years old in good health.

The V gene is TRBV5-4, the J gene TRBJ1-3; D unresolved. Germline V gene sequence: CDR1 SGHNT, CDR2 YYREEE (reference sequence). CDR3 size: 15 residues. The V end lost 2 bases, the J end lost 4 bases, and 13 bases lay between the germline ends. The CDR3 here is CASSLSLGSGNTIYF. CDR3 in DNA: TGTGCCAGCAGCTTATCATTAGGGTCAGGAAACACCATATATTTT.

J is TRBJ2-1 and V is TRBV7-3; D is unclear. CDR3 size: 13 residues. Trimming cost V 2 bases and J 10 bases, with 12 bases left between them. CDR1 is SGHTA, CDR2 FQGTGA, per germline. The CDR3 loop is CASSLAGPGEQFF. For the CDR3, the DNA is TGTGCCAGCAGCTTAGCCGGGCCTGGGGAGCAGTTCTTC. The variable domain in full, with the rest retrieved from reference TRBV7-3 and TRBJ2-1, is GAGVSQTPSNKVTEKGKYVELRCDPISGHTALYWYRQSLGQGPEFLIYFQGTGAADDSGLPNDRFFAVRPEGSVSTLKIQRTERGDSAVYLCASSLAGPGEQFFGPGTRLTVL.

In this sample, this clone turned up once. This chain connects TRBV10-1 to TRBJ2-3; D perhaps matches TRBD2 (6 bases). Trimming pared 6 bases from V and 1 base from J, leaving 14 bases between. The CDR3 consists of 15 residues. Germline V gives CDR1 WNHNN, CDR2 SYGVQD (reference sequence). The CDR3 bases are TGCGCCAGCAGCGAGACTAGGATTGGCACAGATACGCAGTATTTT. As protein: CASSETRIGTDTQYF.

Written as DNA, the CDR3 is TGCAGCGTTACGACAGGGTTGGGACAGCCCCAGCATTTT. Its translation: CSVTTGLGQPQHF. The V call is TRBV29-1, the J call TRBJ1-5; 7 bases are shared with TRBD1. The trim removed 5 bases at V and 7 bases at J, leaving 8 bases unmatched. CDR1 and CDR2 (germline): SQVTM, ANQGSEA. CDR3 size: 13 residues.

The gene calls are TRBV21-1 and TRBJ2-1. TRBV21-1 is classified as a pseudogene. The CDR3 sequence is 16 residues long. The CDR3: CASSPRVPRQYNEQFF. The CDR3 DNA reads as TGTGCCAGCAGCCCAAGGGTTCCCCGCCAATACAATGAGCAGTTCTTC.

The CDR3 region is CASSSHLDPKETQYF. In DNA form, the CDR3 reads TGTGCCAGCAGCTCGCATCTGGACCCAAAAGAGACCCAGTACTTC. The chain recombines TRBV11-2 with TRBJ2-5; D is uncertain. Trimming removed 4 bases from V and 3 bases from J, with 15 bases in between. Germline CDR1 is SGHAT and CDR2 is FQNNGV. The CDR3 contains 15 residues.

The sample holds one count of this clone. The chain recombines TRBV4-1 with TRBJ2-5, with D maybe TRBD1 (6 bases). The CDR3 extends over 15 amino acids. The ends were cut back, 0 bases at V and 7 bases at J, with 15 bases in the middle. Looked up from germline, CDR1 is MGHRA and CDR2 is YSYEKL. The CDR3 DNA sequence: TGCGCCAGCAGCCAAGAGGCTGGGGGCGGGTGGACCCAGTACTTC. This encodes CASSQEAGGGWTQYF.

This chain uses TRBV28 with TRBJ2-2; D ambiguous. CDR3 length: 13 amino acids. Germline CDR1 is MDHEN and CDR2 is SYDVKM. V lost 8 bases, J lost 1 base, and 8 bases lay in between. The CDR3 bases are TGTGCCAGCGGTGTACTGAACACCGGGGAGCTGTTTTTT. Encoded protein: CASGVLNTGELFF.

The V call is TRBV27, the J call TRBJ2-1; 9 positions match TRBD2. The J segment lost 5 bases and the V segment lost 5 bases, leaving 4 bases of the junction unmatched. Per germline, CDR1 MNHEY and CDR2 SMNVEV (reference sequence). The CDR3 is made up of 14 amino acids. This CDR3 is CASSLREGNNEQFF. Here the CDR3 DNA reads TGTGCCAGCAGTCTGCGGGAGGGTAACAATGAGCAGTTCTTC.

The J gene is TRBJ2-7, the V gene TRBV7-2; D perhaps matches TRBD2 (5 bases). CDR3 length equals 18 residues. V was cut by 5 bases and J by 5 bases, with 28 bases left in between. Looked up from germline, CDR1 is SGHTA and CDR2 is FQGNSA. The CDR3 DNA sequence: TGTGCCAGCAGCCTGCTCCCCCCTCCGACGGGCCCGGGGAACGAGCAGTACTTC. This encodes CASSLLPPPTGPGNEQYF.

Here the CDR3 DNA reads TGTGCCAGCAGCAGCGGACCTTTATACGAGCAGTACTTC. It yields the protein CASSSGPLYEQYF. The chain uses TRBV21-1 and TRBJ2-7. TRBV21-1 represents a pseudogene. The length of the CDR3 is 13 residues.

This clone was found once. The chain recombines TRBV7-6 with TRBJ2-1; tentatively, D is TRBD1 (6 bases). The V end was cut by 5 bases, the J end by 0 bases, with 17 bases between. Germline V gene lookup returns CDR1 SGHVS and CDR2 FNYEAQ. This CDR3 comprises 17 residues. CDR3 region: CASSPTLRGSSYNEQFF. The CDR3 DNA is TGTGCCAGCAGCCCCACCCTCAGGGGAAGCTCCTACAATGAGCAGTTCTTC.

The gene calls are TRBV7-2 and TRBJ2-1; D call uncertain. The CDR3 is 13 residues long. Trimming took 5 bases from V and 3 from J, leaving 8 bases between them. The V gene's germline CDR1 is SGHTA and CDR2 FQGNSA. The CDR3 protein is CASSPGRYNEQFF. In nucleotides, the CDR3 is TGTGCCAGCAGCCCTGGCCGCTACAATGAGCAGTTCTTC.

The J gene is TRBJ1-4, the V gene TRBV5-1; D not resolved. Per germline, CDR1 SGHRS and CDR2 YFSETQ. V dropped 2 bases and J dropped 0 bases, with 11 bases sitting between them. The CDR3 runs to 16 residues. CDR3 in amino acids: CASSFGSLATNEKLFF. CDR3 nucleotides: TGCGCCAGCAGCTTCGGCAGCCTTGCAACTAATGAAAAACTGTTTTTT.

The gene calls are TRBV6-6 and TRBJ2-3, with TRBD1 matching over 9 bases. CDR3 length: 12 amino acids. CDR1 MNHNY and CDR2 SVGAGI come from the germline V gene (reference sequence). V was pared by 7 bases and J by 8 bases, with 4 bases of the junction left unmatched. The CDR3 spells CASTGTGSTQYF. The CDR3 DNA sequence: TGTGCCAGCACGGGGACAGGGTCTACGCAGTATTTT.

The CDR3, as DNA: TGTGCCAGCAGCCCCAGGGTGGGCCTTTATGGCTACACCTTC. Encoded protein: CASSPRVGLYGYTF. The chain is built from TRBV28 and TRBJ1-2; possible D gene TRBD1, 5 bases. CDR1 and CDR2 (germline): MDHEN, SYDVKM. Trimming shortened V by 6 bases and J by 5 bases, and 16 bases separated the two germline ends. This CDR3 has 14 amino acids.

V usage is TRBV9 and J usage is TRBJ2-1, with D perhaps given as TRBD1 or TRBD2 (5 bases each). This CDR3 is 14 amino acids long. Germline CDR1 reads SGDLS; CDR2 reads YYNGEE. Deletions cut 4 bases from V and 8 bases from J, with 16 bases between. Here the CDR3 DNA reads TGTGCCAGCAGCTCATCCGGGACCTTTCATGAGCAGTTCTTC. Translating gives CASSSSGTFHEQFF.

This clone was counted between two and nine times. V gene TRBV18 combines with J gene TRBJ2-5, with D perhaps TRBD1 (6 bases). Per germline, CDR1 KGHSH and CDR2 LQKENI. V gave up 6 bases and J gave up 1 base, with 15 bases separating them. The length of the CDR3 is 15 residues. This chain's CDR3 is CASSRSRGPQETQYF. CDR3 sequence (DNA): TGTGCCAGCTCCAGGAGCAGGGGCCCCCAAGAGACCCAGTACTTC.

Regarding this clone: Distinct nucleotide sequences in the sample also encode this CDR3. The chain carries TRBV28 and TRBJ2-7; tentative D call: TRBD1 (5 bases). Trimming removed 8 bases from V and 4 bases from J, with 9 bases in between. The CDR3 loop spans 11 amino acids. CDR1 and CDR2 (germline): MDHEN, SYDVKM. CDR3 in amino acids: CASLGAYEQYF. Written as DNA, the CDR3 is TGTGCCAGCCTTGGGGCATACGAGCAGTACTTC.

This clone has more than one count but fewer than ten. The chain has TRBV7-6 and TRBJ1-1; the D gene is possibly TRBD1 (6 bases). CDR3 length equals 12 residues. Trimming shortened V by 5 bases and J by 11 bases, and 15 bases separated the two germline ends. Germline V gene lookup returns CDR1 SGHVS and CDR2 FNYEAQ. The CDR3 nucleotides read TGTGCCAGCAGCCCATACGAGGGGGAGGCTTTCTTT. This translates into CASSPYEGEAFF.

This clone was picked up one time. The J gene is TRBJ1-1, the V gene TRBV28; D is unclear. Germline CDR1 reads MDHEN; CDR2 reads SYDVKM. The CDR3 loop spans 13 amino acids. V lost 6 bases and J 0 bases, leaving 8 bases between the germline ends. The CDR3, as DNA: TGTGCCAGCAGACCAGAAATGAACACTGAAGCTTTCTTT. Residues: CASRPEMNTEAFF.

The rearrangement links TRBV6-6 to TRBJ2-7, with TRBD2 matching 13 bases. Per germline, CDR1 MNHNY and CDR2 SVGAGI (reference sequence). V lost 7 bases to trimming and J lost 1 base; unmatched junction nucleotides: 7. The CDR3 sequence is 16 residues long. In DNA, the CDR3 is TGTGCCAGCAAACAGGGGGGACTAGCGGGATCCTACGAGCAGTACTTC. Translation: CASKQGGLAGSYEQYF.

CDR3 in amino acids: CASSMKTTGQNTEAFF. CDR3 bases: TGTGCCAGCAGCATGAAGACCACAGGCCAGAACACTGAAGCTTTCTTT. The chain couples TRBV21-1 to TRBJ1-1; the D segment call TRBD1 is taken from the table without a DNA check. TRBV21-1 is annotated as a pseudogene. The CDR3 loop spans 16 amino acids.

The chain combines TRBV9 with TRBJ2-1; D is possibly TRBD1 or TRBD2 (5 bases each). V was clipped by 0 bases and J by 10 bases, with 17 bases between them. The CDR3 totals 15 residues. CDR1 SGDLS and CDR2 YYNGEE come from the germline V gene. CDR3 in amino acids: CASSVALAVGREQFF. Written as DNA, the CDR3 is TGTGCCAGCAGCGTAGCGCTAGCTGTGGGGCGGGAGCAGTTCTTC.

V and J are TRBV28 and TRBJ1-1; no firm D call. CDR3 length equals 13 residues. The V gene lost 5 bases and the J gene lost 1 base, with 8 bases spanning the gap. Germline values: CDR1 MDHEN, CDR2 SYDVKM. Here the CDR3 DNA reads TGTGCCAGCAGTCCTGGTAGGAACACTGAAGCTTTCTTT. Encoded protein: CASSPGRNTEAFF. The full variable domain, its missing parts supplied by reference TRBV28 and TRBJ1-1, is DVKVTQSSRYLVKRTGEKVFLECVQDMDHENMFWYRQDPGLGLRLIYFSYDVKMKEKGDIPEGYSVSREKKERFSLILESASTNQTSMYLCASSPGRNTEAFFGQGTRLTVV.